This T cell receptor beta chain derives from a study of tumor and adjacent non-tumor tissue in lung cancer. Study information: The cohort had approximately 13 adenocarcinoma, 2 squamous cell and 1 small cell patients.

General study points: Higher tumor TCR diversity was associated with shorter survival. Normal lung showed higher cumulative top 100 clone frequency than tumor.

This sample's RNA came from whole unsorted tissue. More than 3 cm separated this lung sample from the edge of the tumor. Newly diagnosed lung cancer patients had thoracic surgery in China, August–late 2014, without prior chemotherapy. This CDR3 is built from 15 residues. Germline lookup yields CDR1 SGHNT and CDR2 YYREEE (reference sequence). In regard to this clonotype: The antigen is unknown. One end of the junction varies from germline; a read error may be responsible.

TCRbeta libraries were built with three rounds of nested PCR, modified from ARM-PCR. TCRdb called the multiplex PCR reads again in MiXCR, with one record for every CDR3 protein. The sample lists 47,000 or so distinct CDR3 sequences, roughly two thirds occurring once. Source material: distant non-tumor lung tissue. The TCR originated in a woman aged 70 to 79 with non-small cell lung cancer. V and J are TRBV5-4 and TRBJ2-7, with D uncertain. In nucleotides, the CDR3 is TGTGCCAGCACCTCCAATTCCGGAAACCCCTACGTGCAGTACTTC. Its translation is CASTSNSGNPYVQYF. Full variable domain (remainder filled in from reference TRBV5-4 and TRBJ2-7): ETGVTQSPTHLIKTRGQQVTLRCSSQSGHNTVSWYQQALGQGPQFIFQYYREEENGRGNFPPRFSGLQFPNYSSELNVNALELDDSALYLCASTSNSGNPYVQYFGPGTRLTVT.